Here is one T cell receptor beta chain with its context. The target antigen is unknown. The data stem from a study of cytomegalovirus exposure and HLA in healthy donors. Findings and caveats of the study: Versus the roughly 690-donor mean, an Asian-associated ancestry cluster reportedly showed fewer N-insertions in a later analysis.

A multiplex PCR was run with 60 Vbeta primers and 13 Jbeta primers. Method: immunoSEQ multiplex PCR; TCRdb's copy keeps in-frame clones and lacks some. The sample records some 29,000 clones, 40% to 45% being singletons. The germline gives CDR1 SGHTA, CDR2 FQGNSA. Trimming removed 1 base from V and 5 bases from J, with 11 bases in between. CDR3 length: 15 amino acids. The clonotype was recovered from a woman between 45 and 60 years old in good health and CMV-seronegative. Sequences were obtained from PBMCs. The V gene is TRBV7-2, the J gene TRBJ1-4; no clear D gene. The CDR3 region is CASSLGGSENEKLFF. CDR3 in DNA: TGTGCCAGCAGCTTAGGTGGGTCGGAGAATGAAAAACTGTTTTTT.